What follows is one T cell receptor beta chain and its context. The data were obtained in a study of glioma-infiltrating T cells after dendritic cell vaccination. On the study more broadly: Between the early 2000s and the early 2010s, patients got autologous tumor lysate-pulsed dendritic cell vaccines. Three intradermal dendritic cell vaccine injections were given every two weeks.

The CDR3 is 14 amino acids. Germline V CDR1 and CDR2: MNHNY, SVGAGI (reference sequence). After removal of 6 bases from V and 6 bases from J, the junction contained 10 bases not matched to a gene. The immunoSEQ assay amplified TCRB CDR3 from up to about 2 ug DNA. Clones were read by immunoSEQ multiplex PCR, and TCRdb kept only the in-frame ones, dropping some. In the table there are tens of thousands of clones, around 85% of which are singletons. As to time point: after dendritic cell vaccination, including at tumor progression/relapse. Patients had residual fresh-frozen tumor tissue and more than two years of survival data.

The chain links TRBV6-6 to TRBJ1-1, with TRBD1 matching over 7 bases. This receptor was obtained from a human donor with glioblastoma. The source was blood, collected after dendritic cell vaccination. CDR3 protein: CASSSGTVFAEAFF. For the CDR3, the DNA is TGTGCCAGCAGCTCCGGGACAGTCTTCGCTGAAGCTTTCTTT.